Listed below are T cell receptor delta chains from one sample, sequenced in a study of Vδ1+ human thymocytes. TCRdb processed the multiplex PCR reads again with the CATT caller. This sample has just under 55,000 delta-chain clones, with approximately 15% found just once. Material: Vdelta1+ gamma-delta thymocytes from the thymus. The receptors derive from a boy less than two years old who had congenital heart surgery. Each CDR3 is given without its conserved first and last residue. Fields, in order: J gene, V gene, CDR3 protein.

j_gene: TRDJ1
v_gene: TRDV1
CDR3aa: ALGENTYLRLTDKLI

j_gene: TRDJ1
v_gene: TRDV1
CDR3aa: ALTRLLGDTGDKLI

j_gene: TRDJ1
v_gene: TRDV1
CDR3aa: ALGELLAGRGDPLYTDKLI

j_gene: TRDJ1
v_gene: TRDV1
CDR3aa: ALGDNSLPSGGYGTDKLI

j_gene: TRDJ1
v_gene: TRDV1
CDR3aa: ALGWGTNDKLI

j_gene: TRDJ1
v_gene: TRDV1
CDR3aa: ALGEEPSYDHWGAYTDKLI

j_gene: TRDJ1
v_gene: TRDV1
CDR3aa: ALGELRAFLRPGGGDTQRELI

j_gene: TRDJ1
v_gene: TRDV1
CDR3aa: ALGELSLPTPYWGISKYTDKLI

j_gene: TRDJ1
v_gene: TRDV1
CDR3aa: ALGELPTPWGIPSVTDKLI

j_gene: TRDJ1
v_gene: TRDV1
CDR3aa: ALGGLPSAYLLGVFTDKLI

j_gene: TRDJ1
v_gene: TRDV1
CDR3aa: ALGALPGFLALYSRWTDKLI

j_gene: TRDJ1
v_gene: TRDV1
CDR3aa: ALGEMDYSMYTDKLI

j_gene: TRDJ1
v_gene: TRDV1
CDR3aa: ALGEGSYESGGLAYTDKLI

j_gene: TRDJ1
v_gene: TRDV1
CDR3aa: ALGEPQYWGTSADKLI

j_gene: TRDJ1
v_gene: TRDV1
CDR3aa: ALGEWVGDKLI

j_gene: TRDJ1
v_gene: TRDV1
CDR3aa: ALGERLGHHGGYGTDKLI

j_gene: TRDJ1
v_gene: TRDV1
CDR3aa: ALGDQPRPFLHLPGGPSYTDKLI

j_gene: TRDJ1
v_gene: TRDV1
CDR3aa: ALGEPLRGIHTFYTDKLI

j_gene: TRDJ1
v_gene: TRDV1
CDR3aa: ALGAPVDYWGTNRSYTDKLI

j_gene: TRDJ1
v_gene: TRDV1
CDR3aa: ALGEKNCSYVVGGPSRYTDKLI

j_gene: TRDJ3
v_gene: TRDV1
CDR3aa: ALGERRWSWDTRQMF

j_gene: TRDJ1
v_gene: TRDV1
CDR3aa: ALGPRRTGGYATLQPTTDKLI

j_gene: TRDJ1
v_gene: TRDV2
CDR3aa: ACDTGFLRIRVELI

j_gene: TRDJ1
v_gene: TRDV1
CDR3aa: ALGEQAWGPGHTDKLI

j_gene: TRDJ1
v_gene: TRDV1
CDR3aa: ALGDPYVADLYRTDKLI

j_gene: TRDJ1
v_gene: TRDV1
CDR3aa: ALGTKLGLLWGIPAYTDKLI

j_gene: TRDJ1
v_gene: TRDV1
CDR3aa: ALGASRGTGGYSDTDKLI

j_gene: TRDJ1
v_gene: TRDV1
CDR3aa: ALGELSPYPYWGNGDKLI

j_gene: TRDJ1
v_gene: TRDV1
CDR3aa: ALGSPPPTFIGADKLI

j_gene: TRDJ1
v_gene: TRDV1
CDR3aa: ALGDSPGEWGIIRGTDKLI

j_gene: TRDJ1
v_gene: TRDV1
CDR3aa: ALGEPRPTLVGPWGDKLI

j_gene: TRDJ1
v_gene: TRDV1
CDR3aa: ALGHPVVGLYWGTQHTDKLI

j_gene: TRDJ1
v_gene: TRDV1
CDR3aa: ALGLPPVLGDLKLI

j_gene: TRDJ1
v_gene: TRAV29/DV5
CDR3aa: AASAFGTGENTDKLI

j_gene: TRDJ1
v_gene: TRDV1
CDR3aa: ALGGPTMPSYGWGIQATGDKLI

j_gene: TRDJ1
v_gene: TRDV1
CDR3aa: ALGRPSYRTGGSDKLI

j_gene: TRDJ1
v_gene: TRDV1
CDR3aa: ALGELRVWGISYTDKLI

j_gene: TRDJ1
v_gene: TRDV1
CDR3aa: ALGAPPYLGDLI

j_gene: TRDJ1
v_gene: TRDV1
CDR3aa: ALGVHVPTGGYALYTDKLI

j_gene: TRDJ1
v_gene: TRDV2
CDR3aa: ACDAYWGIRPDKLI

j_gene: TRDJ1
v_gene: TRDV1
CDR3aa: ALGELVLRVGEGYKLI

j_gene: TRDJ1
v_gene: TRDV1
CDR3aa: ALGELSSGGYSQLYTDKLI

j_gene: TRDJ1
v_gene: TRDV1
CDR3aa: ALGEPPISAGRGILFTSLYKLI

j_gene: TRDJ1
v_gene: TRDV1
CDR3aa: ALGPRTSPGPFHTDKLI

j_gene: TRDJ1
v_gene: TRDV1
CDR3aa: ALGAPYYWGLYTDKLI

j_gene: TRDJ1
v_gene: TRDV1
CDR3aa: ALGKYLPGGYRYTDKLI

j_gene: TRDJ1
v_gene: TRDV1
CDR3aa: ALGAYLTGGFDKLI

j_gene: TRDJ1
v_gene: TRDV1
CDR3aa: ALGSSGYGPYTDKLI

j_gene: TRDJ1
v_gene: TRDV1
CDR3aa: ALGERVLQGGIQGKLI

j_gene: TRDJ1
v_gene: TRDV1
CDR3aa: ALGEPQYDGCTDKLI

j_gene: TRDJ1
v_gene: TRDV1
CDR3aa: ALGERRRHYWGAYTDKLI

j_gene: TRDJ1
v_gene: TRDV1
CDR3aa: ALGGPGPPLGDTGYTDKLI

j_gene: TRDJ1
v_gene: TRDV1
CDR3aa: ALGELRSSPYTDKLI

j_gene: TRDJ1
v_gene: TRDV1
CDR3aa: ALGIPTDTDKLI